Below, 29 T cell receptor beta chains from the same sample are listed, as sequenced in a study of Ad26.COV2.S vaccination and SARS-CoV-2 variants. Data came from immunoSEQ multiplex PCR; TCRdb stores just in-frame clones and leaves some out. The profile shows approximately 140,000 clones, about nine tenths of them singletons. Material: peripheral blood, obtained after recovery from COVID-19. These TCRs come from a human donor who had recovered from COVID-19.

The gene calls are TRBV15 and TRBJ2-4; TRBD1 aligns across 8 bases. Germline V lookup: CDR1 LNHNV, CDR2 YYDKDF (reference sequence). The CDR3 runs to 18 residues. The J segment lost 6 bases and the V segment lost 0 bases, leaving 13 bases of the junction unmatched. Here the CDR3 reads CATSRDRRESGQANIQYF. CDR3 bases: TGTGCCACCAGCAGAGATCGTCGGGAATCGGGACAGGCAAACATTCAGTACTTC.

The chain combines TRBV7-2 with TRBJ1-6; D gene unclear. From germline, CDR1 is SGHTA and CDR2 FQGNSA. The CDR3 consists of 14 residues. V shed 2 bases and J shed 6 bases, with 8 bases lying between them. CDR3 residues: CASSLLNLNSPLHF. The CDR3 nucleotides read TGTGCCAGCAGCTTATTGAACCTTAATTCACCCCTCCACTTT.

The chain has TRBV4-1 and TRBJ1-6, with D unclear. The CDR3 loop spans 15 amino acids. Germline V CDR1 and CDR2: MGHRA, YSYEKL. V was trimmed by 4 bases and J by 9 bases, leaving 16 bases between them. CDR3 loop: CASSRTAGSSSPLHF. The CDR3 nucleotides read TGCGCCAGCAGCCGGACGGCGGGTAGTAGTTCACCCCTCCACTTT.

The J gene is TRBJ2-1, the V gene TRBV2; the D gene is possibly TRBD1 (6 bases). CDR1 and CDR2 from the germline V gene are SNHLY and FYNNEI. The CDR3 is 17 residues long. Trimming removed 7 bases at V and 7 bases at J, with 26 bases between. Here the CDR3 DNA reads TGTGCCAGCAATCGGGCAAAGGGGCCAGGGGCACCTAATGAGCAGTTCTTC. It encodes CASNRAKGPGAPNEQFF.

The chain is built from TRBV11-2 and TRBJ1-4; D perhaps matches TRBD1 (6 bases). V was cut by 4 bases and J by 6 bases, with 24 bases left in between. This CDR3 comprises 18 residues. CDR1 is SGHAT, CDR2 FQNNGV, per germline. The CDR3 DNA reads as TGTGCCAGCAGCTCCCGATCTCCCCCGAGTGAGGGGGATGAAAAACTGTTTTTT. Its protein is CASSSRSPPSEGDEKLFF.

The chain employs TRBV7-8 and TRBJ1-1; 11 nucleotides line up with TRBD1. The germline V gene has CDR1 SGHVS and CDR2 FQNEAQ. Germline trimming cut 1 base from V and 4 bases from J; bases unmatched to any gene: 5. The CDR3 runs 16 residues. CDR3 protein: CASSLGTGGASTEAFF. CDR3 nucleotides: TGTGCCAGCAGCTTAGGGACAGGGGGCGCGAGCACTGAAGCTTTCTTT.

This chain links TRBV6-2 or TRBV6-3 with TRBJ1-5, with D unresolved. This CDR3 is built from 15 residues. Germline V gene data show CDR1 as MNHEY and CDR2 as SVGEGT. V was clipped by 5 bases and J by 0 bases, with 11 bases between them. CDR3 protein: CASSKGQVSNQPQHF. The CDR3, as DNA: TGTGCCAGCAGTAAGGGCCAGGTTAGCAATCAGCCCCAGCATTTT.

This sequence joins TRBV5-8 and TRBJ2-4, with D hard to call. Trimming removed 4 bases at V and 0 bases at J, with 8 bases between. CDR3 size: 14 residues. CDR1 and CDR2 (germline): SGHTS, YDEGEE. CDR3 amino acids: CASSLLLAKNIQYF. The CDR3 DNA reads as TGTGCCAGCAGCCTGTTGTTAGCCAAAAACATTCAGTACTTC.

The V and J genes are TRBV5-1 and TRBJ1-6; tentatively, D is TRBD1 (6 bases). Trimming cost V 0 bases and J 7 bases, with 8 bases left between them. The CDR3 is made up of 14 amino acids. Germline CDR1 is SGHRS and CDR2 is YFSETQ. The CDR3 here is CASSLDTGNSPLHF. DNA for the CDR3: TGCGCCAGCAGCTTGGATACAGGGAATTCACCCCTCCACTTT.

This chain connects TRBV9 to TRBJ2-1, with no clear D. This CDR3 spans 16 amino acids. CDR1 SGDLS and CDR2 YYNGEE come from the germline V gene. V dropped 4 bases and J dropped 8 bases, with 22 bases sitting between them. Written as DNA, the CDR3 is TGTGCCAGCAGCCTCTGGTTGGGCGGAGTCAGCGATGAGCAGTTCTTC. As protein: CASSLWLGGVSDEQFF.

The V call is TRBV7-2, the J call TRBJ1-6; 8 nucleotides match TRBD1. The CDR3 consists of 17 residues. J lost 10 bases, V lost 6 bases, and 17 bases had no gene match. The V gene's germline CDR1 is SGHTA and CDR2 FQGNSA. The CDR3 is CASSQSFRTGPGSPLHF. CDR3 DNA sequence: TGTGCCAGCAGTCAATCCTTTAGGACAGGGCCAGGGTCACCCCTCCACTTT.

This clone came up once. This rearrangement joins TRBV6-5 to TRBJ1-6, with D uncertain. Trimming removed 7 bases at V and 9 bases at J, with 16 bases between. The germline CDR1 and CDR2 sequences are MNHEY and SVGAGI. The CDR3 is 14 amino acids. DNA of the CDR3: TGTGCCAGCAACCCCCTGGGTTTCTTTTCACCCCTCCACTTT. Translation: CASNPLGFFSPLHF.

This clone was observed a few times. CDR3 loop: CASSYRPDPNTGELFF. The CDR3 nucleotides read TGTGCCAGCAGTTACCGACCGGACCCGAACACCGGGGAGCTGTTTTTT. V is TRBV6-5 and J is TRBJ2-2; D ambiguous. This CDR3 is built from 16 residues. V was shortened by 2 bases and J by 0 bases, with 10 bases between the two germline ends. Germline CDR1 MNHEY, CDR2 SVGAGI.

This chain joins TRBV6-2 or TRBV6-3 and TRBJ2-7, with D tentatively TRBD2 (5 bases). The CDR3 contains 13 residues. The ends were cut back, 5 bases at V and 6 bases at J, with 14 bases in the middle. Germline V gives CDR1 MNHEY, CDR2 SVGEGT. The CDR3 region is CASSMVPRGEQYF. The CDR3 coding sequence is TGTGCCAGCAGTATGGTCCCCCGGGGCGAGCAGTACTTC.

The V gene is TRBV7-2, the J gene TRBJ1-5, with TRBD1 identical over 9 bases. J gave up 4 bases and V 1 base, and 2 bases lay outside the gene matches. The CDR3 is 15 amino acids. From germline, CDR1 is SGHTA and CDR2 FQGNSA. In DNA, the CDR3 is TGTGCCAGCAGCTTAGGTGGGACAGGGAATCAGCCCCAGCATTTT. Its translation: CASSLGGTGNQPQHF.

The rearrangement joins TRBV18 to TRBJ1-1, with 9 positions matching TRBD1. Germline V gene data show CDR1 as KGHSH and CDR2 as LQKENI. The J segment lost 4 bases and the V segment lost 2 bases, leaving 5 bases of the junction unmatched. The CDR3 contains 15 residues. The CDR3 DNA is TGTGCCAGCTCACCATTCGGGACAGGGACCACTGAAGCTTTCTTT. This gives the protein CASSPFGTGTTEAFF.

CDR3 residues: CASLDRGDTGELFF. CDR3 bases: TGTGCCAGTTTAGACAGGGGAGACACCGGGGAGCTGTTTTTT. The rearrangement joins TRBV19 to TRBJ2-2, with 8 bases lining up with TRBD1. The J segment lost 3 bases and the V segment lost 8 bases, leaving 5 bases of the junction unmatched. CDR3 size: 14 residues. Per germline, CDR1 LNHDA and CDR2 SQIVND (reference sequence).

This clone was recorded once. CDR3 sequence: CATSEGQNTGELFF. For the CDR3, the DNA is TGTGCCACCAGTGAGGGGCAGAACACCGGGGAGCTGTTTTTT. The V and J genes are TRBV24-1 and TRBJ2-2, with a tentative D call TRBD1 (5 bases). The CDR3 extends over 14 amino acids. Per germline, CDR1 KGHDR and CDR2 SFDVKD. V lost 4 bases, J lost 1 base, and 6 bases lay in between.

This sequence joins TRBV29-1 and TRBJ2-7; perhaps TRBD1 as D (6 bases). This CDR3 is 13 amino acids long. Per germline, CDR1 SQVTM and CDR2 ANQGSEA. The V gene lost 4 bases and the J gene lost 2 bases, with 12 bases spanning the gap. The CDR3 protein is CSVALRTAYEQYF. CDR3 bases: TGCAGCGTTGCCCTCCGGACAGCCTACGAGCAGTACTTC.

This clone has only one observation. The chain employs TRBV16 and TRBJ2-7, with D perhaps matching TRBD1 (6 bases). In germline, CDR1 is KGHSY, CDR2 FQNENV. The CDR3 sequence is 15 residues long. The V end was cut by 4 bases, the J end by 2 bases, with 15 bases between. The DNA of the CDR3 is TGTGCCAGCAGCCCGCTGACAGGTAAAACCTACGAGCAGTACTTC. Its protein is CASSPLTGKTYEQYF.

J is TRBJ1-4 and V is TRBV6-5; no clear D. The germline gives CDR1 MNHEY, CDR2 SVGAGI. The germline V and J ends were trimmed by 0 bases and 0 bases, with 5 bases remaining between them. This CDR3 has 15 amino acids. CDR3: CASSYSRATNEKLFF. In DNA form, the CDR3 reads TGTGCCAGCAGTTACTCACGAGCAACTAATGAAAAACTGTTTTTT.

The V call is TRBV9, the J call TRBJ2-1; D unclear. The CDR3 totals 14 residues. The germline V gene encodes CDR1 SGDLS and CDR2 YYNGEE. The V end lost 0 bases, the J end lost 2 bases, and 6 bases lay between the germline ends. CDR3 bases: TGTGCCAGCAGCGTAGCGGATACCTACAATGAGCAGTTCTTC. This sequence encodes CASSVADTYNEQFF.

The chain employs TRBV4-3 and TRBJ1-2; 7 bases fit TRBD1. V was pared by 2 bases and J by 2 bases, with 5 bases of the junction left unmatched. Germline V CDR1 and CDR2: LGHNA, YSLEER. The CDR3 runs to 15 residues. The CDR3 is CASSQFKGANYGYTF. CDR3 sequence (DNA): TGCGCCAGCAGCCAATTTAAGGGGGCGAACTATGGCTACACCTTC.

The gene calls are TRBV6-5 and TRBJ1-2; D unclear. V dropped 4 bases and J dropped 8 bases, with 14 bases sitting between them. There are 13 residues in the CDR3. The V gene's germline CDR1 is MNHEY and CDR2 SVGAGI. This chain's CDR3 is CASSLSGEEGYTF. The CDR3 nucleotides are TGTGCCAGCAGTTTGAGTGGGGAGGAGGGCTACACCTTC.

The chain carries TRBV5-3 and TRBJ2-3, with D hard to call. TRBV5-3 falls under the ORF class, with uncertain function. The CDR3 extends over 13 amino acids. The V gene lost 0 bases and the J gene lost 6 bases, with 8 bases spanning the gap. This CDR3 reads CARSLGSLDTQYF. The CDR3 nucleotides read TGTGCCAGAAGCTTGGGGTCCCTCGATACGCAGTATTTT.

The CDR3 sequence is CASTSGYEQYF. The CDR3 DNA is TGTGCCAGCACTTCGGGATACGAGCAGTACTTC. The V gene is TRBV28, the J gene TRBJ2-7; D possibly corresponds to TRBD2 (5 bases). This CDR3 region has 11 residues. The germline V gene has CDR1 MDHEN and CDR2 SYDVKM. V was shortened by 7 bases and J by 4 bases, with 8 bases between the two germline ends.

The V and J genes are TRBV5-5 and TRBJ1-6, with 11 positions matching TRBD1. Germline-derived CDR1 and CDR2 are SGHKS and YYEKEE (reference sequence). The CDR3 is 14 amino acids. V shed 3 bases, J shed 7 bases, and the junction held 0 bases outside the gene matches. This chain's CDR3 is CASSWTGGNSPLHF. In DNA, the CDR3 is TGTGCCAGCAGCTGGACAGGGGGCAATTCACCCCTCCACTTT. Complete variable domain (other parts from reference TRBV5-5 and TRBJ1-6): DAGVTQSPTHLIKTRGQQVTLRCSPISGHKSVSWYQQVLGQGPQFIFQYYEKEERGRGNFPDRFSARQFPNYSSELNVNALLLGDSALYLCASSWTGGNSPLHFGNGTRLTVT.

The J gene is TRBJ2-7, the V gene TRBV5-1; D is unclear. There are 14 residues in the CDR3. CDR1 is SGHRS and CDR2 is YFSETQ in the germline V gene. V was cut by 0 bases and J by 1 base, with 8 bases left in between. The CDR3 DNA sequence: TGCGCCAGCAGCTTGGACAGCCAATCCTACGAGCAGTACTTC. Translation gives CASSLDSQSYEQYF.

CDR3 nucleotides: TGTGCCAGCAGTTCCGGGACGTCTTCCTACGAGCAGTACTTC. Encoded protein: CASSSGTSSYEQYF. V gene TRBV7-6 combines with J gene TRBJ2-7; perhaps D is TRBD1 or TRBD2 (5 bases each). V dropped 6 bases and J dropped 1 base, with 13 bases sitting between them. Per the germline V gene, CDR1 is SGHVS and CDR2 is FNYEAQ. CDR3 size: 14 residues.